This T cell receptor (beta chain) appears in the sequencing data of a study of PD-1 blockade in mismatch repair-deficient tumors. The assay was immunoSEQ multiplex PCR, and TCRdb's table has in-frame clones only and misses some. The sample gives around 51,000 clones, about 85% of which show up once; about 8.1% is in the top ten. V lost 4 bases to trimming and J lost 1 base, with 12 bases between them. The CDR3 spans 15 residues. Germline V gene sequence: CDR1 SGDLS, CDR2 YYNGEE. The sample was peripheral blood, taken roughly 19 weeks after starting pembrolizumab. The chain links TRBV9 to TRBJ1-3; weak D call: TRBD1 (6 bases). This TCR came from an adult with mismatch repair-deficient cancer. CDR3 in amino acids: CASSPIQGSGNTIYF. CDR3 bases: TGTGCCAGCAGCCCCATACAGGGATCTGGAAACACCATATATTTT.